This entry lists 30 T cell receptor beta chains sequenced from one sample in a study of breast tumors, draining lymph nodes, adjacent tissues. MiXCR was run by TCRdb on the multiplex PCR reads, yielding one entry per CDR3 protein. The sample gives over 20,000 distinct CDR3 sequences, around three fifths of which show up once; about 19% is in the top ten. The material sequenced was tumor-adjacent breast tissue. These receptors originate from a female donor with breast cancer. Some clones in this sample may be carry-over from other donors' samples.

This CDR3 reads CASSIGGINYGGYTF. Here the CDR3 DNA reads TGTGCCAGTAGTATAGGAGGAATTAACTATGGTGGCTACACCTTC. This chain connects TRBV19 to TRBJ1-2; no definite D call. The CDR3 has 15 residues. Deletions cut 1 base from V and 7 bases from J, with 16 bases between. Per the germline V gene, CDR1 is LNHDA and CDR2 is SQIVND (reference sequence).

This clonotype is judged medium-sized. The J gene is TRBJ1-2, the V gene TRBV7-3; TRBD1 is a possible D gene (6 bases). Looked up from germline, CDR1 is SGHTA and CDR2 is FQGTGA. The germline V and J ends were trimmed by 6 bases and 13 bases, with 15 bases remaining between them. The CDR3 contains 11 residues. CDR3 DNA: TGTGCCAGCAGTAGGGGGGTAAGGTGCACCTTC. This sequence encodes CASSRGVRCTF.

The CDR3: CASSLSGTRESPLHF. The CDR3 DNA sequence: TGTGCCAGCAGCTTATCCGGGACAAGGGAATCCCCCCTCCACTTT. The V call is TRBV7-2, the J call TRBJ1-6, with D maybe TRBD1 (6 bases). The V end was cut by 2 bases, the J end by 13 bases, with 18 bases between. CDR3 length: 15 residues. Germline V lookup: CDR1 SGHTA, CDR2 FQGNSA.

The chain employs TRBV24-1 and TRBJ2-5, with D hard to call. This CDR3 spans 15 amino acids. Germline CDR1 is KGHDR and CDR2 is SFDVKD. Trimming left V 0 bases short and J 2 bases short, with 9 bases between. CDR3 in amino acids: CATSDLAAEQETQYF. The CDR3 coding sequence is TGTGCCACCAGTGATTTGGCGGCAGAACAAGAGACCCAGTACTTC.

The V and J genes are TRBV6-5 and TRBJ1-6, with a tentative D call TRBD1 (5 bases). This CDR3 region has 16 residues. V lost 2 bases and J 7 bases, leaving 15 bases between the germline ends. Germline V lookup: CDR1 MNHEY, CDR2 SVGAGI. The CDR3 is CASSYQGTIGNSPLHF. The DNA for the CDR3 is TGTGCCAGCAGTTACCAGGGAACGATTGGGAATTCACCCCTCCACTTT.

The chain recombines TRBV6-1 with TRBJ1-2; 8 nucleotides match TRBD1. The junction had 4 bases not matched to a gene; V was cut back by 1 base and J by 0 bases. The CDR3 contains 16 residues. Germline CDR1 reads MNHNS; CDR2 reads SASEGT. CDR3: CASSEGTGPANYGYTF. The DNA for the CDR3 is TGTGCCAGCAGTGAAGGGACAGGGCCAGCTAACTATGGCTACACCTTC.

V is TRBV19 and J is TRBJ2-1; tentatively, D is TRBD2 (6 bases). Germline values: CDR1 LNHDA, CDR2 SQIVND (reference sequence). There are 10 residues in the CDR3. V was shortened by 5 bases and J by 10 bases, with 6 bases between the two germline ends. The CDR3 region is CASSAGEQFF. In DNA, the CDR3 is TGTGCCAGTAGTGCGGGGGAGCAGTTCTTC.

This chain connects TRBV12-3 or TRBV12-4 to TRBJ2-5; 12 nucleotides line up with TRBD2. V was clipped by 7 bases and J by 3 bases; unmatched bases: 6. This CDR3 is 15 amino acids long. The CDR3 protein is CASTSRTSGKETQYF. In DNA, the CDR3 is TGTGCCAGCACCTCCAGGACTAGCGGGAAAGAGACCCAGTACTTC.

The rearrangement links TRBV2 to TRBJ2-5; TRBD1 is a possible D gene (6 bases). The germline CDR1 and CDR2 sequences are SNHLY and FYNNEI. The germline V and J ends were trimmed by 6 bases and 5 bases, with 10 bases remaining between them. The CDR3 length is 12 residues. The CDR3 DNA reads TGTGCCAGCAGGGCAGGGGAGGAGACCCAGTACTTC. Protein product: CASRAGEETQYF.

V and J are TRBV9 and TRBJ1-6; a possible D gene is TRBD1 (5 bases). The CDR3 runs 12 residues. Germline CDR1 reads SGDLS; CDR2 reads YYNGEE. Trimming took 3 bases from V and 14 from J, leaving 12 bases between them. CDR3 residues: CASSAGTSSLHF. CDR3 nucleotides: TGTGCCAGCAGCGCGGGGACCAGCTCCCTCCACTTT.

The DNA for the CDR3 is TGTGCCAGCAGCAAAGGGGGGGATGAGCAGTTCTTC. It encodes CASSKGGDEQFF. The chain employs TRBV5-6 and TRBJ2-1, with D perhaps TRBD2 (7 bases). From germline, CDR1 is SGHDT and CDR2 YYEEEE. V shed 4 bases and J shed 8 bases, with 10 bases lying between them. CDR3 length: 12 amino acids.

J is TRBJ2-2 and V is TRBV24-1, with D possibly being TRBD1 (5 bases). Trimming removed 9 bases from V and 6 bases from J, with 13 bases in between. Germline CDR1 and CDR2: KGHDR and SFDVKD. The CDR3 totals 13 residues. The CDR3 protein is CATVPSGSGELFF. In nucleotides, the CDR3 is TGTGCCACCGTTCCCTCAGGGTCCGGGGAGCTGTTTTTT.

V usage is TRBV11-2 and J usage is TRBJ2-7, with a tentative D call TRBD2 (7 bases). The CDR3 loop spans 18 amino acids. Germline V gene data show CDR1 as SGHAT and CDR2 as FQNNGV. Trimming cost V 5 bases and J 1 base, with 24 bases left between them. As DNA, the CDR3 is TGTGCCAGCAGCCCCCTAGCGCTTCGGCGGGGGCTGTCCTACGAGCAGTACTTC. Protein: CASSPLALRRGLSYEQYF.

Concerning this clonotype: The germline gene is not matched at one end of the junction; a read error may be the cause. The rearrangement links TRBV6-5 to TRBJ2-1; 14 nucleotides match TRBD2. The length of the CDR3 is 18 residues. Per the germline V gene, CDR1 is MNHEY and CDR2 is SVGAGI. In DNA form, the CDR3 reads TGTGCTAGCAGTTACCCGGGGACTAGCGGGAGCCCCTACAATGAGCAGTTCTTC. Its protein is CASSYPGTSGSPYNEQFF.

This sequence joins TRBV5-6 and TRBJ1-2, with TRBD1 matching over 8 bases. This CDR3 contains 16 residues. Germline V gene data show CDR1 as SGHDT and CDR2 as YYEEEE. Trimming at V came to 3 bases and at J to 8 bases, leaving 15 bases not matched to a gene. CDR3 sequence reads: CASSYGQGPISGGYTF. DNA of the CDR3: TGTGCCAGCAGCTACGGACAGGGACCAATATCTGGCGGCTACACCTTC.

The rearrangement uses TRBV5-1 and TRBJ2-7; D possibly corresponds to TRBD2 (5 bases). CDR3 size: 14 residues. Germline V gene lookup returns CDR1 SGHRS and CDR2 YFSETQ. With 0 bases removed from V and 3 bases from J, the gap between germline ends came to 10 bases. The DNA for the CDR3 is TGCGCCAGCAGCTTGGGGCAGCGGAACTACGAGCAGTACTTC. Translated: CASSLGQRNYEQYF.

In DNA, the CDR3 is TGCAGCGTTGATGCGGGATCGGTCACAGATACGCAGTATTTT. Encoded protein: CSVDAGSVTDTQYF. The chain recombines TRBV29-1 with TRBJ2-3; TRBD2 is a possible D gene (6 bases). Germline V CDR1 and CDR2: SQVTM, ANQGSEA. Trimming left V 3 bases short and J 2 bases short, with 12 bases between. The CDR3 has 14 amino acids.

This rearrangement joins TRBV7-9 to TRBJ2-3, with 11 bases matching TRBD2. V gave up 6 bases and J gave up 4 bases; unmatched junction bases: 12. Per the germline V gene, CDR1 is SEHNR and CDR2 is FQNEAQ (reference sequence). CDR3 length equals 17 residues. CDR3: CASSLSIAGGPSDTQYF. CDR3 coding DNA: TGTGCCAGCAGTTTATCGATAGCGGGGGGGCCGTCAGATACGCAGTATTTT.

The J gene is TRBJ1-4, the V gene TRBV2; possible D gene TRBD1, 5 bases. Between the trimmed V and J ends, which lost 5 bases and 0 bases, there was a span of 22 bases. The CDR3 is made up of 19 amino acids. Germline values: CDR1 SNHLY, CDR2 FYNNEI. The CDR3 DNA reads TGTGCCAGCAGTAGGACATCCCGTACCGGGGGAGCAACTAATGAAAAACTGTTTTTT. Translated, it gives CASSRTSRTGGATNEKLFF.

V and J are TRBV12-3 or TRBV12-4 and TRBJ2-7; D ambiguous. The CDR3 consists of 13 residues. Trimming stripped 5 bases from V and 3 bases from J, with 11 bases between. The CDR3 coding sequence is TGTGCCAGCAGTCCCGGGCCATTCTACGAGCAGTACTTC. Its protein is CASSPGPFYEQYF.

The CDR3 is CASSLDIGPLHF. The DNA for the CDR3 is TGTGCCAGCAGCTTAGATATAGGACCCCTCCACTTT. The V and J genes are TRBV7-2 and TRBJ1-6; D is ambiguous. The CDR3 runs to 12 residues. Germline loops: CDR1 SGHTA, CDR2 FQGNSA. V was trimmed by 1 base and J by 12 bases, leaving 7 bases between them.

In regard to this clonotype: One junction end does not reproduce the germline sequence, and a read error may be involved. The chain employs TRBV30 and TRBJ1-3; 7 bases match TRBD1. Germline-derived CDR1 and CDR2 are GTSNPN and SVGIG (reference sequence). CDR3 size: 15 residues. The CDR3 loop reads CAWSVQTGPGSTIYF. In DNA, the CDR3 is TGTGCCTGGAGTGTACAGACAGGGCCTGGAAGCACCATATATTTT.

This clonotype was recorded at least ten times. The chain is built from TRBV27 and TRBJ1-5; D might be TRBD1 (5 bases). Germline loops: CDR1 MNHEY, CDR2 SMNVEV (reference sequence). The CDR3 sequence is 15 residues long. Trimming took off 4 bases at V and 6 bases at J, with 16 bases between the two ends. CDR3 loop: CASSSGFYEGQPQHF. The CDR3 nucleotides are TGTGCCAGCAGTTCAGGGTTTTATGAGGGTCAGCCCCAGCATTTT.

There are a few counts of this clonotype. The chain employs TRBV6-5 and TRBJ1-1, with 12 bases identical to TRBD1. After removal of 2 bases from V and 3 bases from J, the junction contained 4 bases not matched to a gene. CDR3 length: 16 residues. CDR1 and CDR2 (germline): MNHEY, SVGAGI. In DNA form, the CDR3 reads TGTGCCAGCAGTTACAGTGGGACAGGGGGCCACACTGAAGCTTTCTTT. As protein: CASSYSGTGGHTEAFF.

This clonotype has a handful of counts. The J gene is TRBJ1-1, the V gene TRBV6-5, with D perhaps TRBD1 (6 bases). CDR3 length: 13 amino acids. V shed 5 bases and J shed 4 bases, with 11 bases lying between them. In germline, CDR1 is MNHEY, CDR2 SVGAGI. In DNA, the CDR3 is TGTGCCAGCAGTACGGGGGGCGGCACTGAAGCTTTCTTT. This translates into CASSTGGGTEAFF.

The chain combines TRBV12-3 or TRBV12-4 with TRBJ1-3; D call uncertain. V was pared by 6 bases and J by 4 bases, with 19 bases between. The CDR3 spans 16 residues. The CDR3 DNA follows: TGTGCCAGCAGCCCCGTCCTTAGACGTCAGGGAAACACCATATATTTT. The encoded protein is CASSPVLRRQGNTIYF.

The V call is TRBV6-1, the J call TRBJ2-2; D is possibly TRBD1 or TRBD2 (5 bases each). In germline, CDR1 is MNHNS, CDR2 SASEGT. There are 14 residues in the CDR3. V was shortened by 2 bases and J by 3 bases, with 7 bases between the two germline ends. The CDR3 sequence: CASSERGDTGELFF. DNA of the CDR3: TGTGCCAGCAGTGAAAGGGGAGACACCGGGGAGCTGTTTTTT.

This clonotype is medium-sized in the sample. This chain connects TRBV5-1 to TRBJ1-6; possible D gene TRBD1, 6 bases. The CDR3 sequence is 15 residues long. Trimming took off 6 bases at V and 7 bases at J, with 17 bases between the two ends. Germline CDR1 reads SGHRS; CDR2 reads YFSETQ. CDR3 residues: CASTVGHGGNSPLHF. The CDR3 DNA sequence: TGCGCCAGCACCGTGGGACACGGGGGAAATTCACCCCTCCACTTT.

This chain joins TRBV7-9 and TRBJ2-3; no definite D call. Trimming took 4 bases from V and 2 from J, leaving 7 bases between them. Germline V lookup: CDR1 SEHNR, CDR2 FQNEAQ (reference sequence). The CDR3 has 13 amino acids. In nucleotides, the CDR3 is TGTGCCAGCAGCTCCCCTCACACAGATACGCAGTATTTT. It specifies CASSSPHTDTQYF.

This clonotype appeared once. The junction departs from the called germline gene at one end, perhaps through a read error. The DNA of the CDR3 is TGTGCCACCCAGCAGCCGAACTCTGAAGCTTTCTTT. The encoded protein is CATQQPNSEAFF. This sequence joins TRBV7-3 and TRBJ1-1; no reliable D call. The CDR3 consists of 12 residues. Germline CDR1 and CDR2: SGHTA and FQGTGA.